This T cell receptor beta chain was obtained from a study of CD8+ T cells in alopecia areata. Described treatment: oral pan-JAK inhibitor, 5-10 mg twice daily. Comment on this clone: No antigen is known for it.

General study points: Affected scalp, especially in alopecia totalis/universalis, had a higher clonality than normal scalp did.

Reverse transcribed after extraction, RNA yielded cDNA as the sequencing template. The repertoire was sequenced with immunoSEQ multiplex PCR; TCRdb's copy has only in-frame clones and lacks some. The sample lists under 350,000 clones; about 62% were seen once. This clonotype was obtained from a human donor with alopecia areata. Material: CD4+ T cells sorted from blood, obtained at week 24, from a patient treated with tofacitinib.

The CDR3: CASSPLGLGDTGELFF. CDR3 bases: TGTGCCAGCAGCCCGTTGGGACTTGGGGACACCGGGGAGCTGTTTTTT. The chain uses TRBV7-2 and TRBJ2-2; possible D gene TRBD2, 6 bases. The CDR3 spans 16 residues. Germline-derived CDR1 and CDR2 are SGHTA and FQGNSA. The V end was cut by 5 bases, the J end by 3 bases, with 16 bases between.